One and the same sample provided the 19 T cell receptor beta chains below, sequenced in a study of monozygotic twins with cystic fibrosis. TCRdb's table, derived via immunoSEQ multiplex PCR, lists solely in-frame clones and lacks some. The data contain approximately 27,000 clones, just over 90% of them singletons. What was sequenced was blood. These receptors came from a girl between 2 and 10 years old with cystic fibrosis.

This sequence joins TRBV5-4 and TRBJ2-5, with D perhaps matching TRBD1 (6 bases). Trimming removed 4 bases at V and 4 bases at J, with 11 bases between. Germline V gene lookup returns CDR1 SGHNT and CDR2 YYREEE (reference sequence). CDR3 size: 13 residues. In nucleotides, the CDR3 is TGTGCCAGCAGCATAACAGGGATAGAGACCCAGTACTTC. It codes for CASSITGIETQYF.

The chain joins TRBV27 to TRBJ2-7; 7 bases are a match to TRBD2. Trimming took 0 bases from V and 4 from J; bases not matched to a gene: 6. CDR1 is MNHEY, CDR2 SMNVEV, per germline (reference sequence). This CDR3 spans 15 amino acids. The CDR3 here is CASSLSGGDGYEQYF. The CDR3 DNA is TGTGCCAGCAGTTTATCGGGGGGGGATGGGTACGAGCAGTACTTC.

The rearrangement joins TRBV5-6 to TRBJ1-5; D is uncertain. The V end lost 4 bases, the J end lost 9 bases, and 11 bases lay between the germline ends. The CDR3 contains 12 residues. Germline V gene sequence: CDR1 SGHDT, CDR2 YYEEEE. CDR3 sequence reads: CASSHIPRPQHF. Written as DNA, the CDR3 is TGTGCCAGCAGCCACATCCCGCGGCCCCAGCATTTT. Combining the CDR3 with reference TRBV5-6 and TRBJ1-5 gives the whole variable domain DAGVTQSPTHLIKTRGQQVTLRCSPKSGHDTVSWYQQALGQGPQFIFQYYEEEERQRGNFPDRFSGHQFPNYSSELNVNALLLGDSALYLCASSHIPRPQHFGDGTRLSIL.

Here the CDR3 reads CASSPVGLSAFF. The CDR3 DNA follows: TGTGCCAGCAGCCCCGTTGGCCTTTCCGCTTTCTTT. The chain joins TRBV7-2 to TRBJ1-1; unclear D gene. V was clipped by 5 bases and J by 11 bases, with 15 bases between them. CDR3 length: 12 residues. The germline V gene has CDR1 SGHTA and CDR2 FQGNSA.

This clone has just one count. The gene calls are TRBV5-6 and TRBJ2-3; D remains ambiguous. The CDR3 extends over 14 amino acids. The germline V and J ends were trimmed by 4 bases and 1 base, with 10 bases remaining between them. Per the germline V gene, CDR1 is SGHDT and CDR2 is YYEEEE. DNA for the CDR3: TGTGCCAGCAGCGGGGTCCTAGGCACAGATACGCAGTATTTT. Translated: CASSGVLGTDTQYF.

The count of this clone is one. V usage is TRBV25-1 and J usage is TRBJ1-4; no definite D call. Deletions cut 2 bases from V and 0 bases from J, with 16 bases between. CDR1 is MGHDK, CDR2 SYGVNS, per germline. The CDR3 is 18 residues long. In DNA, the CDR3 is TGTGCCAGCAGTGAAGCGAAGGGCGGCTGGGCAACTAATGAAAAACTGTTTTTT. Protein: CASSEAKGGWATNEKLFF. The full variable domain, with the rest looked up from reference TRBV25-1 and TRBJ1-4, is EADIYQTPRYLVIGTGKKITLECSQTMGHDKMYWYQQDPGMELHLIHYSYGVNSTEKGDLSSESTVSRIRTEHFPLTLESARPSHTSQYLCASSEAKGGWATNEKLFFGSGTQLSVL.

The gene calls are TRBV13 and TRBJ2-1, with 16 positions matching TRBD2. Germline loops: CDR1 PRHDT, CDR2 FYEKMQ (reference sequence). The CDR3 spans 21 residues. V was clipped by 3 bases and J by 2 bases; unmatched bases: 13. This CDR3 reads CASSFRPGTSGGARAYNEQFF. CDR3 DNA: TGTGCCAGCAGCTTTAGGCCCGGGACTAGCGGGGGGGCCCGGGCCTACAATGAGCAGTTCTTC.

The chain links TRBV7-6 to TRBJ1-6, with D unclear. Looked up from germline, CDR1 is SGHVS and CDR2 is FNYEAQ. V shed 2 bases and J shed 6 bases, with 14 bases lying between them. CDR3 length: 16 amino acids. DNA for the CDR3: TGTGCCAGCAGCTTACTTCCGGACCTCCTTAATTCACCCCTCCACTTT. Translation gives CASSLLPDLLNSPLHF.

The chain employs TRBV20-1 and TRBJ2-2; D is ambiguous. From germline, CDR1 is DFQATT and CDR2 SNEGSKA (reference sequence). This CDR3 region has 11 residues. With 5 bases removed from V and 5 bases from J, the gap between germline ends came to 6 bases. Here the CDR3 DNA reads TGCAGTGCTCCGGATACCGGGGAGCTGTTTTTT. Protein product: CSAPDTGELFF.

V usage is TRBV6-6 and J usage is TRBJ1-5; D call uncertain. Germline values: CDR1 MNHNY, CDR2 SVGAGI (reference sequence). The CDR3 is 16 residues long. V lost 0 bases and J 1 base, leaving 10 bases between the germline ends. The CDR3 nucleotides read TGTGCCAGCAGTTACTCGAAGGGTTCAAGCAATCAGCCCCAGCATTTT. Its protein product is CASSYSKGSSNQPQHF.

The rearrangement joins TRBV25-1 to TRBJ1-3; tentatively, D is TRBD1 (5 bases). V was pared by 6 bases and J by 3 bases, with 9 bases between. This CDR3 has 13 amino acids. Germline V gene sequence: CDR1 MGHDK, CDR2 SYGVNS. Written as DNA, the CDR3 is TGTGCCAGCAGGGGGGTGGGTGGAAACACCATATATTTT. Translated, it gives CASRGVGGNTIYF. The whole variable domain, filled in from reference TRBV25-1 and TRBJ1-3, reads EADIYQTPRYLVIGTGKKITLECSQTMGHDKMYWYQQDPGMELHLIHYSYGVNSTEKGDLSSESTVSRIRTEHFPLTLESARPSHTSQYLCASRGVGGNTIYFGEGSWLTVV.

The chain uses TRBV5-4 and TRBJ2-7, with 8 nucleotides matching TRBD1. V lost 2 bases to trimming and J lost 10 bases; unmatched junction nucleotides: 11. CDR1 and CDR2 from the germline V gene are SGHNT and YYREEE (reference sequence). The CDR3 is 14 amino acids. CDR3 in DNA: TGTGCCAGCAGCTTCCCGGGACAGGCCAAGGATCAGTACTTC. This encodes CASSFPGQAKDQYF.

The V gene is TRBV5-1, the J gene TRBJ2-1, with a tentative D call TRBD2 (6 bases). The CDR3 covers 17 residues. Germline assignment: CDR1 SGHRS and CDR2 YFSETQ. V was shortened by 4 bases and J by 3 bases, with 20 bases between the two germline ends. The CDR3 DNA sequence: TGCGCCAGCAGCCCCCTTAGGAGGCGGGGCGGCTACAATGAGCAGTTCTTC. Translated: CASSPLRRRGGYNEQFF.

The chain links TRBV4-2 to TRBJ1-3; D unresolved. Germline CDR1 LGHNA, CDR2 YNFKEQ. The CDR3 extends over 16 amino acids. With 0 bases removed from V and 0 bases from J, the gap between germline ends came to 9 bases. In nucleotides, the CDR3 is TGTGCCAGCAGCCAAGACGGGTGGCCCTCTGGAAACACCATATATTTT. This sequence encodes CASSQDGWPSGNTIYF.

This clone has just a few counts. This rearrangement joins TRBV7-2 to TRBJ1-1; D is ambiguous. Trimming stripped 4 bases from V and 1 base from J, with 7 bases between. The CDR3 covers 13 residues. CDR1 is SGHTA, CDR2 FQGNSA, per germline. The CDR3, as DNA: TGTGCCAGCAGCTCGGGGAGGAACACTGAAGCTTTCTTT. It encodes CASSSGRNTEAFF.

About this clone itself: One end of the junction does not line up with germline, which may come from a read error. V usage is TRBV9 and J usage is TRBJ2-7; the D gene is possibly TRBD1 (7 bases). The CDR3 is made up of 16 amino acids. Germline-derived CDR1 and CDR2 are SGDLS and YYNGEE. CDR3: CASSVPPWGRGRYWSF. In DNA, the CDR3 is TGTGCCAGCAGCGTACCTCCGTGGGGCAGGGGGAGGTATTGGTCCTTC.

The V call is TRBV6-1, the J call TRBJ1-6; tentatively, D is TRBD1 (6 bases). This CDR3 has 15 residues. V gave up 6 bases and J gave up 13 bases, with 22 bases separating them. Germline CDR1 reads MNHNS; CDR2 reads SASEGT. The CDR3 DNA reads TGTGCCAGCAGCGCCAGGGACACTCGAATGATTCCCCTCCACTTT. Its protein product is CASSARDTRMIPLHF.

In its sample, this clone was seen once. The rearrangement links TRBV2 to TRBJ2-7; TRBD1 is a possible D gene (5 bases). This CDR3 is built from 13 residues. The germline V and J ends were trimmed by 5 bases and 3 bases, with 11 bases remaining between them. Germline CDR1 is SNHLY and CDR2 is FYNNEI. The CDR3 coding sequence is TGTGCCAGCAGTCCGGACAACTGCTACGAGCAGTACTTC. Its protein product is CASSPDNCYEQYF.

This rearrangement joins TRBV2 to TRBJ2-7; perhaps TRBD1 as D (5 bases). The CDR3 consists of 12 residues. Germline CDR1 is SNHLY and CDR2 is FYNNEI. The germline V and J ends were trimmed by 7 bases and 6 bases, with 13 bases remaining between them. The CDR3 spells CASITKGIEQYF. In DNA, the CDR3 is TGTGCCAGCATCACGAAGGGGATCGAGCAGTACTTC.